These T cell receptor beta chains were read from a single sample in a study of blood T cell repertoires in COVID-19. TCRdb keeps only in-frame clones here, not all; method: immunoSEQ multiplex PCR. The sample shows 100,000 or so clones, 70% to 90% of them seen only once. What was sequenced was peripheral blood. These receptors originate from a human donor in a cohort sampled during active COVID-19. Each CDR3 is given with its conserved first and last residue. A D gene is named only where the DNA matches it firmly. Clone size appears in some rows only: once, few, many, or a class for an expanded clone.

size	J	V	D	length	DNA	CDR3
NA	TRBJ1-1	TRBV7-9	NA	14	TGTGCCAGCGTCGACAGGAGAGGGAACACTGAAGCTTTCTTT	CASVDRRGNTEAFF
NA	TRBJ2-2	TRBV6-6	TRBD1	14	TGTGCCAGCAGCCCCGGACAGGGGGCCGGGGAGCTGTTTTTT	CASSPGQGAGELFF
few	TRBJ1-6	TRBV10-3	NA	14	TGTGCCATCAGCCCGGTTTCGGATAATTCACCCCTCCACTTT	CAISPVSDNSPLHF
NA	TRBJ1-1	TRBV7-9	NA	14	TGTGCCAGCAGCTTAGTAGGACTGATTTTTGAAGCTTTCTTT	CASSLVGLIFEAFF
NA	TRBJ1-5	TRBV2	NA	15	TGTGCCAGCAGTGATCGGGGGGGCGGCAATCAGCCCCAGCATTTT	CASSDRGGGNQPQHF
NA	TRBJ2-2	TRBV12-3/TRBV12-4	NA	12	TGTGCCAGCAGTTTATCAGGCGGGGAGCTGTTTTTT	CASSLSGGELFF
NA	TRBJ2-3	TRBV19	TRBD2	18	TGTGCCAGTAGTATCCGGAGACTAGCGAGCGCTAGCACAGATACGCAGTATTTT	CASSIRRLASASTDTQYF
NA	TRBJ1-6	TRBV6-4	TRBD1	14	TGTGCCAGGGATACAGGGGAGGAAAATTCACCCCTCCACTTT	CARDTGEENSPLHF
NA	TRBJ2-5	TRBV7-7	TRBD2	12	TGTGCCGCGGGGGGGTTTCAAGAGACCCAGTACTTC	CAAGGFQETQYF
once	TRBJ2-1	TRBV7-8	TRBD2	16	TGTGCCAGCAGTTCGCGAAGGACTAGCGGTTTCAATGAGCAGTTCTTC	CASSSRRTSGFNEQFF
NA	TRBJ1-6	TRBV4-1	NA	13	TGCGCCAGCAGCCAAGCGTTAGTTTCACCCCTCCACTTT	CASSQALVSPLHF
NA	TRBJ1-4	TRBV4-1	NA	17	TGCGCCAGCAGCCAAGGGACTCAAAGTAGCGCTAATGAAAAACTGTTTTTT	CASSQGTQSSANEKLFF
NA	TRBJ2-2	TRBV5-1	NA	14	TGCGCCAGCAGCTTCCGGGGTAACACCGGGGAGCTGTTTTTT	CASSFRGNTGELFF
NA	TRBJ2-3	TRBV5-1	TRBD1	16	TGCGCCAGCAGCTTGGTGTCCGACAGGGGCACAGATACGCAGTATTTT	CASSLVSDRGTDTQYF
NA	TRBJ2-2	TRBV11-2	TRBD1	17	TGTGCCAGCAGCCCGACGGCGGGACAGGGAAACACCGGGGAGCTGTTTTTT	CASSPTAGQGNTGELFF
NA	TRBJ1-1	TRBV5-1	TRBD1	14	TGCGCCAGCAGCCTTGGACAGGCGAACACTGAAGCTTTCTTT	CASSLGQANTEAFF
NA	TRBJ2-3	TRBV11-3	NA	14	TGTGCCAGCAGCTCGTCCTCGTTCGGGGATACGCAGTATTTT	CASSSSSFGDTQYF
NA	TRBJ1-2	TRBV7-9	NA	13	TGTGCCAGCAGCTTAAGCCGTGAGGGTGGCTACACCTTC	CASSLSREGGYTF
NA	TRBJ1-1	TRBV3-1/TRBV3-2	TRBD1	13	TGTGCCAGCAGCCAGACACAGGGGGCGCGAGCTTTCTTT	CASSQTQGARAFF